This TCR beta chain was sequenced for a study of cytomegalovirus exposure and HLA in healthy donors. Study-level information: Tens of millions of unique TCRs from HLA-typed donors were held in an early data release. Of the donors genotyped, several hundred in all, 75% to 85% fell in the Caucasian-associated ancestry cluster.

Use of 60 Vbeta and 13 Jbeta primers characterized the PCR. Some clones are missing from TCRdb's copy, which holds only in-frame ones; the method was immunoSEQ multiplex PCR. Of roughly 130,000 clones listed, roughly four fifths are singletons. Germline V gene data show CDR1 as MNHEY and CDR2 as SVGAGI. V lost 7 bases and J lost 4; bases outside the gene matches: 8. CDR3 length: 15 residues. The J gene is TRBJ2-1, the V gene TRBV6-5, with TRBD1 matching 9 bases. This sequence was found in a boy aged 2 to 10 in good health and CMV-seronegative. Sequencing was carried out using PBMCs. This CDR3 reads CASNSGTGPYNEQFF. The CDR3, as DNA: TGTGCCAGCAACTCCGGGACAGGGCCTTACAATGAGCAGTTCTTC.